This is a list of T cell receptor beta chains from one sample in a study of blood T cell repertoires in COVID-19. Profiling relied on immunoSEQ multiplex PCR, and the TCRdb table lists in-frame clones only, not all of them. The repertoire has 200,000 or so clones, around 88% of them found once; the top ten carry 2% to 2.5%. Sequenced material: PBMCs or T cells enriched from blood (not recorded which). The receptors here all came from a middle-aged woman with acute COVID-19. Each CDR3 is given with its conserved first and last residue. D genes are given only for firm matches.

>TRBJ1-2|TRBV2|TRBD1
CASSESRGDYNGYTF
TGTGCCAGCAGTGAGAGCAGGGGGGATTACAATGGCTACACCTTC
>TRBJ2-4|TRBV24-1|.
CATSDFDRPSGKNIQYF
TGTGCCACCAGTGATTTTGACAGACCCTCGGGCAAAAACATTCAGTACTTC
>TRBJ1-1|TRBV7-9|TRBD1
CASSFTGGTEAFF
TGTGCCAGCAGCTTCACAGGGGGCACTGAAGCTTTCTTT
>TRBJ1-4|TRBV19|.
CASSMGLGGQGTNEKLFF
TGTGCCAGTAGTATGGGGTTAGGCGGGCAGGGGACTAATGAAAAACTGTTTTTT
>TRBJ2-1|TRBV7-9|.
CASSPSHENEQFF
TGTGCCAGCAGCCCGAGCCACGAGAATGAGCAGTTCTTC
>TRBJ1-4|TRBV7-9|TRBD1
CASSLASGTGLSKLFF
TGTGCCAGCAGCTTAGCATCCGGGACAGGGTTATCAAAACTGTTTTTT
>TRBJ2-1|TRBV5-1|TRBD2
CASSPRRTSGRGGNEQFF
TGCGCCAGCAGCCCCCGGCGGACTAGCGGGAGGGGGGGCAATGAGCAGTTCTTC
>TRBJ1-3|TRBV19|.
CASSILAVASSGNTIYF
TGTGCCAGTAGTATCTTGGCCGTGGCCAGCTCTGGAAACACCATATATTTT
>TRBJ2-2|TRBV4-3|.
CASSHGAGELFF
TGCGCCAGCAGCCACGGGGCCGGGGAGCTGTTTTTT
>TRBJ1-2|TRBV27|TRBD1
CASRSFQGARFYGYTF
TGTGCCAGCAGGTCATTCCAGGGGGCGCGGTTTTATGGCTACACCTTC
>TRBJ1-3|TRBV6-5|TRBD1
CASRGQGFSGNTIYF
TGTGCCAGCAGGGGACAGGGATTCTCTGGAAACACCATATATTTT